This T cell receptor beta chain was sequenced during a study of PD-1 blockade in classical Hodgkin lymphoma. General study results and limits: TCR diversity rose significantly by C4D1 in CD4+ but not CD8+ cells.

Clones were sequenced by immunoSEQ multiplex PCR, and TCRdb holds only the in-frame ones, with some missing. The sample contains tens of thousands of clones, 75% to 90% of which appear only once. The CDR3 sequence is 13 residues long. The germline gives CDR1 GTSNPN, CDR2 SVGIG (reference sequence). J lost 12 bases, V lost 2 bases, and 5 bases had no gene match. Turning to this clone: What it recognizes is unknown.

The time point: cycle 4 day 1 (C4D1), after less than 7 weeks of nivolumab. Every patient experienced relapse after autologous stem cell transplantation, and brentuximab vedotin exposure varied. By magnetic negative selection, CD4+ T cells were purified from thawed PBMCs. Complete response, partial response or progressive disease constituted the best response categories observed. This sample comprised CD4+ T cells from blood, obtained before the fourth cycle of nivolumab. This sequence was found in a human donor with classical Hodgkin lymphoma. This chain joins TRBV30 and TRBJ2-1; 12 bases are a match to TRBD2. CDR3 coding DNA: TGTGCCTGGAGTAGACTAGCGGGAGTTGGGCAGTTCTTC. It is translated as CAWSRLAGVGQFF.